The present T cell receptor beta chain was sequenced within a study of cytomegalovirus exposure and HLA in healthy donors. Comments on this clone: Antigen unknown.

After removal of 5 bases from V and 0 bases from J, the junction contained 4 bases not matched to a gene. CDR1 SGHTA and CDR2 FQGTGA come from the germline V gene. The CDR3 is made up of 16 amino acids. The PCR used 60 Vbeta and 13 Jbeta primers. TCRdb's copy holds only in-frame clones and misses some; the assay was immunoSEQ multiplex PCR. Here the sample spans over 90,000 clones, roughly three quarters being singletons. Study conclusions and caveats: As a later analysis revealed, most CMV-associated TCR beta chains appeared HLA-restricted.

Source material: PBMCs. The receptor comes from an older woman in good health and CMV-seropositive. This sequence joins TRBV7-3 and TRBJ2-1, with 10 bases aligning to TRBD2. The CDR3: CASSPTSGASYNEQFF. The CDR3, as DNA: TGTGCCAGCAGCCCTACTAGCGGGGCCTCCTACAATGAGCAGTTCTTC.